This T cell receptor beta chain was profiled in a study of T-cell reconstitution after alpha-beta-depleted transplantation in children. Construction of the TCRbeta library involved unique molecular identifiers. TCRdb called the PCR reads again in MiXCR, with one record for every CDR3 protein. In the table there are hundreds of thousands of distinct CDR3 sequences, about an eighth of which are singletons. Germline V lookup: CDR1 SGHRS, CDR2 YFSETQ. Trimming left V 0 bases short and J 4 bases short, with 17 bases between. The CDR3 is 18 residues long. The receptor was derived from a human donor who donated a stem cell graft to a child with Fanconi anemia. This sample comprised PBMCs, obtained from the stem cell graft. The rearrangement links TRBV5-1 to TRBJ2-6, with D perhaps matching TRBD1 (5 bases). As DNA, the CDR3 is TGCGCCAGCAGCTTGGAGGCTCGGACATCATCCGGGGCCAACGTCCTGACTTTC. Its translation is CASSLEARTSSGANVLTF.